This T cell receptor beta chain was obtained from a study of blood T cell repertoires in COVID-19. Study-wide context: The samples span acute and convalescent COVID-19 from the United States, Italy and Spain.

Germline-derived CDR1 and CDR2 are SGDLS and YYNGEE. The CDR3 is 17 amino acids. Trimming removed 4 bases from V and 3 bases from J, with 19 bases in between. The data were produced by immunoSEQ multiplex PCR, yet TCRdb's version contains in-frame clones alone and is incomplete. The sample has more than 150,000 clones, approximately 91% seen once. Sequenced material: peripheral blood. This clonotype originated in a man in his 70s with active or convalescent COVID-19. The J gene is TRBJ1-4, the V gene TRBV9; D remains unclear. CDR3 residues: CASSPEGVVQANEKLFF. CDR3 nucleotide sequence: TGTGCCAGCAGCCCCGAGGGTGTAGTGCAAGCTAATGAAAAACTGTTTTTT.